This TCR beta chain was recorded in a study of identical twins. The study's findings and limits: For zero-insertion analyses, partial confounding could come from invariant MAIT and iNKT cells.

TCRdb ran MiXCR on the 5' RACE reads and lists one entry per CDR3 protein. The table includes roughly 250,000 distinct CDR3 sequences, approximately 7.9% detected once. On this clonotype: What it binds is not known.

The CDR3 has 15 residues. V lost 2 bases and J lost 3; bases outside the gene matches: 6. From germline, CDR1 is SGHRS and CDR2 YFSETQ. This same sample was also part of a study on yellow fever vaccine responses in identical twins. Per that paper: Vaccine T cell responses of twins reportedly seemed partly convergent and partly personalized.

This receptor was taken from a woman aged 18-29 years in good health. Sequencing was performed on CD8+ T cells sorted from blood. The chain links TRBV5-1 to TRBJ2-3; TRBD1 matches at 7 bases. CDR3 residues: CASSLGTEVTDTQYF. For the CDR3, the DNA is TGCGCCAGCAGCTTAGGGACAGAAGTAACAGATACGCAGTATTTT.